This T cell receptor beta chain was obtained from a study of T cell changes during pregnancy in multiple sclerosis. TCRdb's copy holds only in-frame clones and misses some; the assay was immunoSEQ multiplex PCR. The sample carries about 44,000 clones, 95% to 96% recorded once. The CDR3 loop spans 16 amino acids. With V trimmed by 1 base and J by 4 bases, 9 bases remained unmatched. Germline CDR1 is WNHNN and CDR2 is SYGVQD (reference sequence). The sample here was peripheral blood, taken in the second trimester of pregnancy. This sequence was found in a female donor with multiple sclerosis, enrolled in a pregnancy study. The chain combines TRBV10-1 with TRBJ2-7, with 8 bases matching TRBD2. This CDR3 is CASSELPSGRGYEQYF. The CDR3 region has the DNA TGCGCCAGCAGTGAGTTGCCTAGCGGGCGAGGTTACGAGCAGTACTTC.